A selection of T cell receptor beta chains follows, all from one sample in a study of cytomegalovirus exposure and HLA in healthy donors. The assay was immunoSEQ multiplex PCR, and TCRdb's table has in-frame clones only and misses some. Among about 97,000 clones, 73% were seen once, and the ten largest hold 3% to 4%. Sequenced sample: PBMCs. These receptors were obtained from a man aged 40-50 years in good health and CMV-seronegative. Both conserved end residues are part of each CDR3. The D gene is left open where the match is weak. Where a row states a size, it is once, few, many or the class of an expanded clone; other rows omit it.

d_call: TRBD2; clone_size: .; j_call: TRBJ2-4; v_call: TRBV7-8; cdr3_nt: TGTGCCAGCAGCTTAGGTCTGCGGGGGGCAGGCAAAAACATTCAGTACTTC; cdr3_aa: CASSLGLRGAGKNIQYF
d_call: .; clone_size: .; j_call: TRBJ1-5; v_call: TRBV7-8; cdr3_nt: TGTGCCAGCACCCAGGGGATTTCGAGCAATCAGCCCCAGCATTTT; cdr3_aa: CASTQGISSNQPQHF
d_call: .; clone_size: once; j_call: TRBJ1-2; v_call: TRBV27; cdr3_nt: TGTGCCAGCAGTCCACTCGGGGAAAGGGCCTATGGCTACACCTTC; cdr3_aa: CASSPLGERAYGYTF
d_call: .; clone_size: once; j_call: TRBJ1-5; v_call: TRBV2; cdr3_nt: TGTGCCAGCAGTGCGCAGAGCGGATGGGATCAGCCCCAGCATTTT; cdr3_aa: CASSAQSGWDQPQHF
d_call: TRBD1; clone_size: once; j_call: TRBJ2-5; v_call: TRBV9; cdr3_nt: TGTGCCAGCAGCGTCACAGGGGGGCAAGAGACCCAGTACTTC; cdr3_aa: CASSVTGGQETQYF
d_call: TRBD2; clone_size: few; j_call: TRBJ2-5; v_call: TRBV4-2; cdr3_nt: TGTGCCAGCAGCCAAGATCGGGGGGGCCAAGAGACCCAGTACTTC; cdr3_aa: CASSQDRGGQETQYF
d_call: .; clone_size: .; j_call: TRBJ2-7; v_call: TRBV4-2; cdr3_nt: TGTGCCAGCAGCCACGAATCGGGATACGAGCAGTACTTC; cdr3_aa: CASSHESGYEQYF
d_call: .; clone_size: .; j_call: TRBJ1-3; v_call: TRBV4-3; cdr3_nt: TGCGCCAGCAGCCGACAGCTTAGCTCTGGAAACACCATATATTTT; cdr3_aa: CASSRQLSSGNTIYF
d_call: .; clone_size: .; j_call: TRBJ2-2; v_call: TRBV27; cdr3_nt: TGTGCCAGCAGTCCAAACAGCAGGGGAGGGGAGCTGTTTTTT; cdr3_aa: CASSPNSRGGELFF
d_call: .; clone_size: .; j_call: TRBJ2-2; v_call: TRBV5-1; cdr3_nt: TGCGCCAGCAGCCCCTGGGGAGGCGACACCGGGGAGCTGTTTTTT; cdr3_aa: CASSPWGGDTGELFF
d_call: TRBD2; clone_size: once; j_call: TRBJ2-1; v_call: TRBV7-6; cdr3_nt: TGTGCCAGCAGCCCGGGACTAGCGGGGGACTTGAGCTCCTACAATGAGCAGTTCTTC; cdr3_aa: CASSPGLAGDLSSYNEQFF
d_call: TRBD2; clone_size: .; j_call: TRBJ2-2; v_call: TRBV5-1; cdr3_nt: TGCGCCAGCAGCAGTCTAGCGGGGGGGCTAAACACCGGGGAGCTGTTTTTT; cdr3_aa: CASSSLAGGLNTGELFF
d_call: TRBD1; clone_size: .; j_call: TRBJ2-6; v_call: TRBV5-1; cdr3_nt: TGCGCCAGCAGCACCCAGGGGGCTACTGGGGCCAACGTCCTGACTTTC; cdr3_aa: CASSTQGATGANVLTF
d_call: TRBD1; clone_size: once; j_call: TRBJ2-7; v_call: TRBV27; cdr3_nt: TGTGCCAGCAGTCACACCTATCGACAGGGGGTGTACGAGCAGTACTTC; cdr3_aa: CASSHTYRQGVYEQYF
d_call: TRBD1; clone_size: .; j_call: TRBJ1-3; v_call: TRBV9; cdr3_nt: TGTGCCAGCAGCGAGGGGACAGTTGGAAACACCATATATTTT; cdr3_aa: CASSEGTVGNTIYF
d_call: TRBD1; clone_size: .; j_call: TRBJ2-3; v_call: TRBV15; cdr3_nt: TGTGCCACCAGCAGAGCGGGGACAGGGAGAGCAGGCACAGATACGCAGTATTTT; cdr3_aa: CATSRAGTGRAGTDTQYF
d_call: TRBD2; clone_size: .; j_call: TRBJ2-7; v_call: TRBV7-9; cdr3_nt: TGTGCCAGCAGCTTAGGCGGGACTAGCGGCTCCTACGAGCAGTACTTC; cdr3_aa: CASSLGGTSGSYEQYF
d_call: .; clone_size: .; j_call: TRBJ1-6; v_call: TRBV7-6; cdr3_nt: TGTGCCAGCAGCTTAGGGCAACAGAATTCGACACCCCTCCACTTT; cdr3_aa: CASSLGQQNSTPLHF
d_call: TRBD2; clone_size: .; j_call: TRBJ2-5; v_call: TRBV27; cdr3_nt: TGTGCCAGCAGTTGGACTAGCGGGGGTGAGACCCAGTACTTC; cdr3_aa: CASSWTSGGETQYF
d_call: .; clone_size: few; j_call: TRBJ1-2; v_call: TRBV11-2; cdr3_nt: TGTGCCAGCAGCTTAGTGTCTGTTTCTAACTATGGCTACACCTTC; cdr3_aa: CASSLVSVSNYGYTF
d_call: .; clone_size: few; j_call: TRBJ1-1; v_call: TRBV11-1; cdr3_nt: TGTGCCAGCAGCTTAGACAGGCCGAACACTGAAGCTTTCTTT; cdr3_aa: CASSLDRPNTEAFF
d_call: TRBD1; clone_size: .; j_call: TRBJ1-2; v_call: TRBV5-3; cdr3_nt: TGTGCCAGAAGCCTGGGGGGTGGGACAGTTTGTTCCCTCCTATTTAGCCATGGCTACACCTTC; cdr3_aa: CARSLGGGTVCSLLFSHGYTF
d_call: TRBD2; clone_size: .; j_call: TRBJ2-1; v_call: TRBV7-6; cdr3_nt: TGTGCCAGCAGCTTAGGTAGCGGGGTGAACCCTGAGCAGTTCTTC; cdr3_aa: CASSLGSGVNPEQFF
d_call: TRBD1; clone_size: .; j_call: TRBJ1-1; v_call: TRBV11-2; cdr3_nt: TGTGCCAGCAGCTTAGCCGGACAGGGAACGAACACTGAAGCTTTCTTT; cdr3_aa: CASSLAGQGTNTEAFF
d_call: TRBD2; clone_size: .; j_call: TRBJ2-1; v_call: TRBV7-9; cdr3_nt: TGTGCCAGCTACCCCCGGGGGGGAGGCAAATCCTACAATGAGCAGTTCTTC; cdr3_aa: CASYPRGGGKSYNEQFF
d_call: TRBD2; clone_size: .; j_call: TRBJ2-5; v_call: TRBV7-8; cdr3_nt: TGTGCCAGCAGCAACGGGGGGGGCAACGAGACCCAGTACTTC; cdr3_aa: CASSNGGGNETQYF
d_call: .; clone_size: .; j_call: TRBJ2-7; v_call: TRBV7-2; cdr3_nt: TGTGCCAGCAGCTTACGCTCCAGGCCAGGGATACACGAGCAGTACTTC; cdr3_aa: CASSLRSRPGIHEQYF
d_call: TRBD2; clone_size: .; j_call: TRBJ2-3; v_call: TRBV4-2; cdr3_nt: TGTGCCAGCAGCCTGGGACTAGCGGGGGGGTATACGCAGTATTTT; cdr3_aa: CASSLGLAGGYTQYF
d_call: .; clone_size: .; j_call: TRBJ2-7; v_call: TRBV2; cdr3_nt: TGTGCCGGGGGGGCCGGTGCCTACGAGCAGTACTTC; cdr3_aa: CAGGAGAYEQYF
d_call: .; clone_size: .; j_call: TRBJ2-5; v_call: TRBV4-1; cdr3_nt: TGCGCCAGCAGCCTTAAACCGGGACTCTCCAAAGGGGAGACCCAGTACTTC; cdr3_aa: CASSLKPGLSKGETQYF
d_call: TRBD1; clone_size: once; j_call: TRBJ1-1; v_call: TRBV30; cdr3_nt: TGTGCCTGGATTCCCCGGGACAGTGACACTGAAGCTTTCTTT; cdr3_aa: CAWIPRDSDTEAFF
d_call: TRBD1; clone_size: .; j_call: TRBJ1-4; v_call: TRBV6-6; cdr3_nt: TGTGCCAGCAGCCAGGGACAGGCAGCGAGGAAACTGTTTTTT; cdr3_aa: CASSQGQAARKLFF
d_call: TRBD1; clone_size: .; j_call: TRBJ1-1; v_call: TRBV18; cdr3_nt: TGTGCCAGCTCACCAGCGCTAGGACAGGAGGTCACCGCTTTCTTT; cdr3_aa: CASSPALGQEVTAFF
d_call: TRBD1; clone_size: .; j_call: TRBJ2-1; v_call: TRBV7-6; cdr3_nt: TGTGCCAGCAGCTTATCTGGGACAGGGGGCAATGAGCAGTTCTTC; cdr3_aa: CASSLSGTGGNEQFF
d_call: .; clone_size: .; j_call: TRBJ2-2; v_call: TRBV27; cdr3_nt: TGTGCCAGCAGTCCTCGCCCCCCCCAACACGCCGGGGAGCTGTTTTTT; cdr3_aa: CASSPRPPQHAGELFF
d_call: .; clone_size: .; j_call: TRBJ2-7; v_call: TRBV29-1; cdr3_nt: TGCAGCGTTGCGCCGCGGTTTAGCTCCTACGAGCAGTACTTC; cdr3_aa: CSVAPRFSSYEQYF
d_call: .; clone_size: .; j_call: TRBJ2-7; v_call: TRBV10-3; cdr3_nt: TGTGCCATCAGTGGGGGACTCTTAGGGTACGAGCAGTACTTC; cdr3_aa: CAISGGLLGYEQYF
d_call: .; clone_size: few; j_call: TRBJ1-3; v_call: TRBV6-1; cdr3_nt: TGTGCCAGCTCTCCTAGGGGTGGAAACACCATATATTTT; cdr3_aa: CASSPRGGNTIYF
d_call: .; clone_size: .; j_call: TRBJ2-3; v_call: TRBV7-8; cdr3_nt: TGTGCCAGCAGCTTTTGGAGGGGAGATACGCAGTATTTT; cdr3_aa: CASSFWRGDTQYF
d_call: .; clone_size: .; j_call: TRBJ1-4; v_call: TRBV5-1; cdr3_nt: TGCGCCAGCAGCGCGGACGGGAGGGACGAAAAACTGTTTTTT; cdr3_aa: CASSADGRDEKLFF
d_call: .; clone_size: .; j_call: TRBJ1-2; v_call: TRBV2; cdr3_nt: TGTGCCAGCAGTGCCGGGGTTGGTTATGGCTACACCTTC; cdr3_aa: CASSAGVGYGYTF
d_call: TRBD2; clone_size: .; j_call: TRBJ2-3; v_call: TRBV7-8; cdr3_nt: TGTGCCAGCACCCAACTTCGGGTAGCGGGGGGGCCAGGTATAGATACGCAGTATTTT; cdr3_aa: CASTQLRVAGGPGIDTQYF
d_call: .; clone_size: .; j_call: TRBJ2-6; v_call: TRBV6-5; cdr3_nt: TGTGCCAGCAGTTACGGGCTTGGCGTGCGAGCCAACGTCCTGACTTTC; cdr3_aa: CASSYGLGVRANVLTF
d_call: .; clone_size: .; j_call: TRBJ2-1; v_call: TRBV5-1; cdr3_nt: TGCGCCAGCAGCCTGGGGTGGGCCTCCTACAATGAGCAGTTCTTC; cdr3_aa: CASSLGWASYNEQFF
d_call: .; clone_size: .; j_call: TRBJ2-3; v_call: TRBV5-1; cdr3_nt: TGCGCCAGCAGCTTGTATCGCAGGGAGGCAGATACGCAGTATTTT; cdr3_aa: CASSLYRREADTQYF
d_call: TRBD1; clone_size: .; j_call: TRBJ1-1; v_call: TRBV15; cdr3_nt: TGTGCCACCAGCACCCGGGACAGGCCGAACACTGAAGCTTTCTTT; cdr3_aa: CATSTRDRPNTEAFF
d_call: .; clone_size: .; j_call: TRBJ1-6; v_call: TRBV10-3; cdr3_nt: TGTGCCATCAGTGAGGGGGGGGCGAGTTCTGATTCACCCCTCCACTTT; cdr3_aa: CAISEGGASSDSPLHF
d_call: .; clone_size: .; j_call: TRBJ2-4; v_call: TRBV28; cdr3_nt: TGTGCCAGCAGTCAACCGCTAGGCGCCTTTCAGTACTTC; cdr3_aa: CASSQPLGAFQYF
d_call: .; clone_size: .; j_call: TRBJ2-7; v_call: TRBV7-8; cdr3_nt: TGTGCCAGCAGCCTCTTCTACGAGCAGTACTTC; cdr3_aa: CASSLFYEQYF
d_call: TRBD2; clone_size: .; j_call: TRBJ2-1; v_call: TRBV19; cdr3_nt: TGTGCCAGTAGTATTTTGCGGGGGGTTCCCAATGAGCAGTTCTTC; cdr3_aa: CASSILRGVPNEQFF
d_call: .; clone_size: .; j_call: TRBJ2-1; v_call: TRBV6-1; cdr3_nt: TGTGCCAGCAACAACTGGAGCTCCTACAATGAGCAGTTCTTC; cdr3_aa: CASNNWSSYNEQFF
d_call: .; clone_size: .; j_call: TRBJ2-1; v_call: TRBV29-1; cdr3_nt: TGCAGCGGACTCAGGGATCGGAATGAGCAGTTCTTC; cdr3_aa: CSGLRDRNEQFF